This T cell receptor (beta chain) was identified during a study of response to subunit inactivated influenza vaccine. A single count supports this clonotype. Its antigen is as yet unknown. MiXCR, run by TCRdb on the RT-PCR reads, gives a single entry per CDR3 protein. The data contain around 300,000 distinct CDR3 sequences, around 20% of them singletons. The CDR3 is 12 residues long. V was pared by 4 bases and J by 5 bases, with 10 bases between. In germline, CDR1 is SGHRS, CDR2 YFSETQ. Study results and limitations: Authors suggested each seasonal flu vaccination may recruit only limited numbers of new T cells.

This clonotype originated in a man aged 50 to 75 who received an inactivated influenza vaccine. The material sequenced was PBMCs from blood, taken less than 22 months after vaccination. V usage is TRBV5-1 and J usage is TRBJ2-7, with a weak D call TRBD2 (5 bases). CDR3 DNA sequence: TGCGCCAGCAGCCCGGACTGGAACGAGCAGTACTTC. Its translation: CASSPDWNEQYF.